One sample yielded the 8 T cell receptor beta chains listed below, sequenced in a study of T-cell reconstitution after alpha-beta-depleted transplantation in children. The TCRbeta library incorporated unique molecular identifiers. One entry per CDR3 protein, called by TCRdb with MiXCR from the PCR reads. The sample records about 580,000 distinct CDR3 sequences, roughly a quarter being singletons. Sequencing used PBMCs, obtained before TCRalphabeta/CD19-depleted stem cell transplant. The receptors derive from a boy in the first two years of life with Wiskott-Aldrich syndrome, due to receive a stem cell transplant.

The chain combines TRBV6-2 or TRBV6-3 with TRBJ2-1; 7 positions agree with TRBD2. V shed 7 bases, J shed 3 bases, and the junction held 9 bases outside the gene matches. The V gene's germline CDR1 is MNHEY and CDR2 SVGEGT. There are 15 residues in the CDR3. CDR3 sequence: CASTSGVAGYNEQFF. In nucleotides, the CDR3 is TGTGCCAGCACCTCGGGGGTAGCGGGCTACAATGAGCAGTTCTTC.

The chain employs TRBV12-3 or TRBV12-4 and TRBJ1-5; maybe TRBD1 (5 bases). CDR3 length: 14 residues. Trimming stripped 3 bases from V and 0 bases from J, with 6 bases between. The CDR3 here is CASSFQGSNQPQHF. In DNA form, the CDR3 reads TGTGCCAGCAGTTTTCAGGGTAGCAATCAGCCCCAGCATTTT.

The chain is built from TRBV5-1 and TRBJ2-7; no clear D gene. V was trimmed by 3 bases and J by 2 bases, leaving 12 bases between them. CDR3 length equals 14 residues. The germline CDR1 and CDR2 sequences are SGHRS and YFSETQ. Here the CDR3 reads CASSSGSPPYEQYF. The DNA for the CDR3 is TGCGCCAGCAGCTCCGGGTCTCCTCCCTACGAGCAGTACTTC. The complete variable domain, with remaining parts taken from reference TRBV5-1 and TRBJ2-7, reads KAGVTQTPRYLIKTRGQQVTLSCSPISGHRSVSWYQQTPGQGLQFLFEYFSETQRNKGNFPGRFSGRQFSNSRSEMNVSTLELGDSALYLCASSSGSPPYEQYFGPGTRLTVT.

This clonotype was recorded a few times. CDR3 nucleotide sequence: TGCAGTGCCTACTCACAACTAGGAAATGAGCAGTTCTTC. Translated: CSAYSQLGNEQFF. This sequence joins TRBV20-1 and TRBJ2-1, with a weak D call TRBD2 (5 bases). Germline V gene sequence: CDR1 DFQATT, CDR2 SNEGSKA (reference sequence). V was pared by 6 bases and J by 7 bases, with 16 bases between. The CDR3 runs 13 residues.

The rearrangement links TRBV20-1 to TRBJ1-6; TRBD1 matches at 9 bases. The CDR3 extends over 14 amino acids. Germline values: CDR1 DFQATT, CDR2 SNEGSKA (reference sequence). Trimming at V came to 2 bases and at J to 7 bases, leaving 3 bases not matched to a gene. CDR3 sequence reads: CSARFGTGNSPLHF. The CDR3 DNA reads as TGCAGTGCTAGATTCGGGACAGGGAATTCACCCCTCCACTTT.

The chain has TRBV12-3 or TRBV12-4 and TRBJ2-7, with D possibly matching TRBD2 (6 bases). V lost 7 bases and J lost 0, with 13 bases in between. The CDR3 is 14 residues long. The CDR3 is CASTRDLSSYEQYF. As DNA, the CDR3 is TGTGCCAGCACCCGGGACTTAAGCTCCTACGAGCAGTACTTC.

This clonotype has a handful of counts. The chain recombines TRBV7-2 with TRBJ2-3; D possibly uses TRBD1 or TRBD2 (5 bases each). The CDR3 length is 17 residues. V shed 0 bases and J shed 0 bases, with 13 bases lying between them. Per the germline V gene, CDR1 is SGHTA and CDR2 is FQGNSA. The CDR3 DNA reads as TGTGCCAGCAGCTTAGCGGGGACGTACACTAGCACAGATACGCAGTATTTT. Amino acids: CASSLAGTYTSTDTQYF. The whole variable domain, filled in from reference TRBV7-2 and TRBJ2-3, reads GAGVSQSPSNKVTEKGKDVELRCDPISGHTALYWYRQSLGQGLEFLIYFQGNSAPDKSGLPSDRFSAERTGGSVSTLTIQRTQQEDSAVYLCASSLAGTYTSTDTQYFGPGTRLTVL.

This clonotype appeared a few times. The chain couples TRBV20-1 to TRBJ2-1; TRBD2 aligns across 11 bases. The CDR3 consists of 17 residues. Germline CDR1 reads DFQATT; CDR2 reads SNEGSKA (reference sequence). The V gene end was trimmed by 1 base and the J gene end by 4 bases; junction bases not matched to a gene: 9. The CDR3 nucleotides are TGCAGTGCTAGAGCGGGACTAGCGGCCTCTGGGTACAATGAGCAGTTCTTC. Protein: CSARAGLAASGYNEQFF.